The 21 T cell receptor beta chains below come from one sample, sequenced in a study of Ad26.COV2.S vaccination and SARS-CoV-2 variants. This sample's treatment: around 19 received Ad26.COV2.S at low or high dose, single or two shots; several received placebo; per-sample allocation not given. The samples were gathered on day 63 after the first injection of vaccine or placebo. This table comes from immunoSEQ multiplex PCR, and its TCRdb copy is limited to in-frame clones, with some not included. The sample consists of about 400,000 clones, approximately 89% of them appearing once. The specimen comprised peripheral blood, sampled in a trial of Ad26.COV2.S vaccine versus placebo. Receptors were obtained from a person between 18 and 59 years old who received the Ad26.COV2.S COVID-19 vaccine or a placebo.

The count of this clone is one. The chain couples TRBV7-9 to TRBJ2-3; no definite D call. Germline CDR1 is SEHNR and CDR2 is FQNEAQ (reference sequence). The CDR3 runs to 14 residues. With 1 base removed from V and 4 bases from J, the gap between germline ends came to 9 bases. CDR3 nucleotides: TGTGCCAGCAGCTTAGATTCGGGCCCAGATACGCAGTATTTT. This codes for CASSLDSGPDTQYF.

This chain connects TRBV19 to TRBJ2-3, with 11 nucleotides matching TRBD1. Germline values: CDR1 LNHDA, CDR2 SQIVND (reference sequence). The CDR3 spans 15 residues. The ends lost 8 bases at V and 4 bases at J; junction bases unmatched: 8. The CDR3 loop is CASHTGTGGADTQYF. CDR3 sequence (DNA): TGTGCCAGTCATACCGGGACAGGGGGGGCAGATACGCAGTATTTT. The full variable domain, in which reference TRBV19 and TRBJ2-3 provide the parts outside the CDR3, is DGGITQSPKYLFRKEGQNVTLSCEQNLNHDAMYWYRQDPGQGLRLIYYSQIVNDFQKGDIAEGYSVSREKKESFPLTVTSAQKNPTAFYLCASHTGTGGADTQYFGPGTRLTVL.

The chain carries TRBV5-1 and TRBJ2-7; 15 bases map to TRBD2. Trimming at V came to 4 bases and at J to 2 bases, leaving 7 bases not matched to a gene. The CDR3 is 17 amino acids. Per germline, CDR1 SGHRS and CDR2 YFSETQ. CDR3 nucleotides: TGCGCCAGCAGCCAGGGACTAGCGGGAGGAGGGGCCTACGAGCAGTACTTC. It yields the protein CASSQGLAGGGAYEQYF.

The V and J genes are TRBV6-5 and TRBJ2-6; D ambiguous. Looked up from germline, CDR1 is MNHEY and CDR2 is SVGAGI. The ends were cut back, 6 bases at V and 3 bases at J, with 6 bases in the middle. The CDR3 covers 13 residues. The CDR3 region has the DNA TGTGCCAGCAGAGAGTTTGGGGCCAACGTCCTGACTTTC. Encoded protein: CASREFGANVLTF.

The chain is built from TRBV6-1 and TRBJ1-1; maybe TRBD1 (6 bases). In germline, CDR1 is MNHNS, CDR2 SASEGT. There are 15 residues in the CDR3. The ends were cut back, 2 bases at V and 2 bases at J, with 12 bases in the middle. The CDR3 nucleotides are TGTGCCAGCAGTGAATACGGGGGGCGTAACACTGAAGCTTTCTTT. The encoded protein is CASSEYGGRNTEAFF.

The chain recombines TRBV5-1 with TRBJ1-1, with no clear D. Trimming removed 4 bases at V and 3 bases at J, with 10 bases between. This CDR3 is built from 13 residues. The germline V gene encodes CDR1 SGHRS and CDR2 YFSETQ. The CDR3 nucleotides read TGCGCCAGCAGCCATAATCTGGACACTGAAGCTTTCTTT. Its translation: CASSHNLDTEAFF.

J is TRBJ2-7 and V is TRBV6-2 or TRBV6-3; D possibly corresponds to TRBD2 (5 bases). The germline V and J ends were trimmed by 2 bases and 1 base, with 9 bases remaining between them. CDR1 and CDR2 (germline): MNHEY, SVGEGT. The CDR3 runs to 14 residues. CDR3 in amino acids: CASSYAVASYEQYF. The DNA of the CDR3 is TGTGCCAGCAGTTACGCGGTAGCGTCCTACGAGCAGTACTTC.

This chain joins TRBV10-3 and TRBJ2-4, with a weak D call TRBD2 (6 bases). Trimming took 10 bases from V and 0 from J, leaving 16 bases between them. The CDR3 consists of 15 residues. Germline lookup yields CDR1 ENHRY and CDR2 SYGVKD. The DNA for the CDR3 is TGTGCCACCCCATCCAGCGGGCTAGCCAAAAACATTCAGTACTTC. Amino acid sequence: CATPSSGLAKNIQYF.

The sample holds a few counts of this clone. The chain links TRBV11-2 to TRBJ2-2, with 11 bases matching TRBD1. The ends lost 3 bases at V and 7 bases at J; junction bases unmatched: 7. This CDR3 comprises 16 residues. Germline-derived CDR1 and CDR2 are SGHAT and FQNNGV. The CDR3 DNA follows: TGTGCCAGCAGCTTCGGACAGGGGGCAGGTGGCGGGGAGCTGTTTTTT. Amino acids: CASSFGQGAGGGELFF.

CDR3 loop: CASSFRHGPYEQYF. The DNA of the CDR3 is TGTGCCAGCAGCTTCCGACATGGACCCTACGAGCAGTACTTC. V is TRBV11-3 and J is TRBJ2-7, with D hard to call. The germline gives CDR1 SGHNT, CDR2 YENEEA. The CDR3 covers 14 residues. The V end lost 3 bases, the J end lost 2 bases, and 11 bases lay between the germline ends.

The CDR3 sequence: CASTRTGTDNEKLFF. The CDR3 region has the DNA TGCGCCAGCACCCGAACCGGGACAGATAATGAAAAACTGTTTTTT. The chain joins TRBV5-1 to TRBJ1-4; 7 positions agree with TRBD1. The CDR3 has 15 residues. In germline, CDR1 is SGHRS, CDR2 YFSETQ. Unmatched junction bases numbered 9, after V lost 6 bases and J lost 4 bases.

This rearrangement joins TRBV6-5 to TRBJ2-5, with a weak D call TRBD1 (6 bases). Germline-derived CDR1 and CDR2 are MNHEY and SVGAGI. V lost 1 base to trimming and J lost 1 base, with 10 bases between them. The CDR3 sequence is 15 residues long. DNA for the CDR3: TGTGCCAGCAGTTACTTCGGGACATTCCAAGAGACCCAGTACTTC. This encodes CASSYFGTFQETQYF.

V usage is TRBV19 and J usage is TRBJ2-1, with 8 bases matching TRBD1. V shed 4 bases and J 7 bases; nucleotides not matched to a gene: 15. Germline CDR1 reads LNHDA; CDR2 reads SQIVND (reference sequence). The CDR3 contains 17 residues. CDR3 protein: CASSKDRDLTFQNEQFF. CDR3 nucleotide sequence: TGTGCCAGTAGTAAGGACAGGGACCTAACATTTCAGAATGAGCAGTTCTTC.

This chain uses TRBV12-3 or TRBV12-4 with TRBJ1-1; D is perhaps TRBD1 (5 bases). This CDR3 contains 12 residues. Trimming shortened V by 3 bases and J by 10 bases, and 12 bases separated the two germline ends. For the CDR3, the DNA is TGTGCCAGCAGTTTTATAGGGGCAACAGCTTTCTTT. Translated: CASSFIGATAFF.

This clone was observed a handful of times. The sample holds other DNA sequences that translate to the same CDR3. The genes are TRBV20-1 and TRBJ2-5; D is uncertain. Germline CDR1 reads DFQATT; CDR2 reads SNEGSKA (reference sequence). CDR3 size: 10 residues. V was trimmed by 2 bases and J by 5 bases, leaving 3 bases between them. CDR3 bases: TGCAGTGCTAGACGGGAGACCCAGTACTTC. This gives the protein CSARRETQYF.

The chain carries TRBV27 and TRBJ2-1; 9 nucleotides agree with TRBD1. Germline V lookup: CDR1 MNHEY, CDR2 SMNVEV (reference sequence). This CDR3 is built from 17 residues. The V segment lost 1 base and the J segment 1 base; nucleotides outside the gene matches: 5. CDR3: CASSLLAGQGSYNEQFF. CDR3 coding DNA: TGTGCCAGCAGTTTATTGGCGGGACAGGGTTCCTACAATGAGCAGTTCTTC.

The V gene is TRBV10-3, the J gene TRBJ1-6; D not resolved. Germline CDR1 is ENHRY and CDR2 is SYGVKD. This CDR3 spans 15 amino acids. CDR3 sequence reads: CASQEEFSYNSPLHF. CDR3 bases: TGTGCTTCCCAGGAAGAATTCTCCTATAATTCACCCCTCCACTTT.

This chain connects TRBV10-1 to TRBJ2-1; the match to TRBD2 covers 9 bases. This CDR3 has 16 amino acids. The trim removed 2 bases at V and 8 bases at J, leaving 10 bases unmatched. The V gene's germline CDR1 is WNHNN and CDR2 SYGVQD (reference sequence). Here the CDR3 DNA reads TGCGCCAGCAGTGAGGCCCTTGGGGTAGCGGGAGATGAGCAGTTCTTC. Translated: CASSEALGVAGDEQFF.

This chain links TRBV13 with TRBJ2-2, with 8 bases matching TRBD2. The CDR3 has 16 residues. With V trimmed by 0 bases and J by 1 base, 1 base remained unmatched. Looked up from germline, CDR1 is PRHDT and CDR2 is FYEKMQ (reference sequence). In DNA form, the CDR3 reads TGTGCCAGCAGCTTAGGACTAGCGGAGAACACCGGGGAGCTGTTTTTT. Translation: CASSLGLAENTGELFF.

This chain links TRBV19 with TRBJ2-1, with D hard to call. Trimming left V 1 base short and J 3 bases short, with 16 bases between. The V gene's germline CDR1 is LNHDA and CDR2 SQIVND (reference sequence). There are 17 residues in the CDR3. DNA of the CDR3: TGTGCCAGTAGTATAGGAGGACCCACGCTAAACTACAATGAGCAGTTCTTC. This codes for CASSIGGPTLNYNEQFF.

This clone was observed once. The chain recombines TRBV30 with TRBJ1-2; D remains ambiguous. The CDR3 spans 13 residues. The V end was cut by 0 bases, the J end by 1 base, with 6 bases between. CDR1 and CDR2 (germline): GTSNPN, SVGIG (reference sequence). CDR3 coding DNA: TGTGCCTGGAGTGTAAGTCTTAACTATGGCTACACCTTC. Translation: CAWSVSLNYGYTF.